This TCR beta chain was identified during a study of control samples from healthy donors and cancer patients. Clones were sequenced by immunoSEQ multiplex PCR, and TCRdb holds only the in-frame ones, with some missing. The sample has roughly 120,000 clones, 85% to 95% seen once; the top ten hold 1.7%. CDR3 length: 13 amino acids. Germline V gene lookup returns CDR1 SGHRS and CDR2 YFSETQ. Trimming removed 5 bases from V and 0 bases from J, with 5 bases in between. Input material: PBMCs. V usage is TRBV5-1 and J usage is TRBJ2-2; D is unclear. The sequence derives from a man aged 50-59 years with head and neck cancer. Here the CDR3 DNA reads TGCGCCAGCAGGGCAACGAACACCGGGGAGCTGTTTTTT. It yields the protein CASRATNTGELFF.